One sample yielded the 26 T cell receptor beta chains listed below, sequenced in a study of blood T cell repertoires in COVID-19. The table came from immunoSEQ multiplex PCR; TCRdb's copy has only in-frame clones and leaves some out. The data contain about 170,000 clones, roughly 87% of them seen just once; the ten biggest clones take up roughly 1.6%. Sequenced input: peripheral blood. These receptors were collected from a woman aged 45-65 years with acute or convalescent COVID-19.

The chain uses TRBV5-1 and TRBJ1-5, with D possibly TRBD1 on 5 matching bases. The CDR3 sequence is 14 residues long. The germline V gene has CDR1 SGHRS and CDR2 YFSETQ. The V and J ends lost 5 bases and 7 bases respectively, with 16 bases between them. CDR3 loop: CASSSDSGEQPQHF. In DNA form, the CDR3 reads TGCGCCAGCAGTTCCGACAGTGGTGAACAGCCCCAGCATTTT. Full variable domain (missing parts from reference TRBV5-1 and TRBJ1-5): KAGVTQTPRYLIKTRGQQVTLSCSPISGHRSVSWYQQTPGQGLQFLFEYFSETQRNKGNFPGRFSGRQFSNSRSEMNVSTLELGDSALYLCASSSDSGEQPQHFGDGTRLSIL.

This chain connects TRBV27 to TRBJ1-6, with TRBD1 identical over 9 bases. Trimming took 5 bases from V and 6 from J; bases not matched to a gene: 11. The CDR3 is 17 residues long. The germline gives CDR1 MNHEY, CDR2 SMNVEV (reference sequence). CDR3 nucleotides: TGTGCCAGCAGTATTGTGACCGGGACAGGGCTTAATTCACCCCTCCACTTT. Protein sequence: CASSIVTGTGLNSPLHF.

This clone was recorded only once. The V gene is TRBV29-1, the J gene TRBJ1-1, with a weak D call TRBD1 (6 bases). The CDR3 has 13 residues. The germline gives CDR1 SQVTM, CDR2 ANQGSEA. Trimming took 1 base from V and 4 from J, leaving 10 bases between them. CDR3 DNA sequence: TGCAGCGTTGAAGCAGGGGAAGGCACTGAAGCTTTCTTT. Amino acids: CSVEAGEGTEAFF.

Only a few counts were recorded for this clone. This sequence joins TRBV5-1 and TRBJ2-2; 9 bases are shared with TRBD2. Germline values: CDR1 SGHRS, CDR2 YFSETQ. The CDR3 is made up of 15 amino acids. The ends lost 4 bases at V and 5 bases at J; junction bases unmatched: 6. The CDR3 protein is CASSLLAGTTGELFF. In DNA, the CDR3 is TGCGCCAGCAGCCTCCTAGCGGGAACAACCGGGGAGCTGTTTTTT.

The V call is TRBV19, the J call TRBJ1-4; perhaps TRBD1 as D (6 bases). V was trimmed by 5 bases and J by 5 bases, leaving 15 bases between them. Germline CDR1 LNHDA, CDR2 SQIVND (reference sequence). The CDR3 has 15 residues. CDR3 protein: CASSLRGGQNEKLFF. The CDR3 nucleotides are TGTGCCAGTAGTCTTCGGGGGGGGCAGAATGAAAAACTGTTTTTT.

This chain links TRBV19 with TRBJ1-3; 7 positions agree with TRBD1. The CDR3 covers 14 residues. CDR1 is LNHDA and CDR2 is SQIVND in the germline V gene (reference sequence). Trimming took 7 bases from V and 4 from J; bases not matched to a gene: 7. As DNA, the CDR3 is TGTGCCAGTACCCCTTCGACAGGGGGAAACACCATATATTTT. Its translation: CASTPSTGGNTIYF.

This clone was observed once. The chain recombines TRBV19 with TRBJ1-5, with no clear D. Between the trimmed V and J ends, which lost 5 bases and 3 bases, there was a span of 14 bases. Germline CDR1 is LNHDA and CDR2 is SQIVND (reference sequence). CDR3 size: 15 residues. The chain's CDR3 is CASSAPRRTNQPQHF. CDR3 nucleotides: TGTGCCAGTAGTGCCCCTAGAAGAACCAATCAGCCCCAGCATTTT. The complete variable domain, with remaining parts taken from reference TRBV19 and TRBJ1-5, reads DGGITQSPKYLFRKEGQNVTLSCEQNLNHDAMYWYRQDPGQGLRLIYYSQIVNDFQKGDIAEGYSVSREKKESFPLTVTSAQKNPTAFYLCASSAPRRTNQPQHFGDGTRLSIL.

V is TRBV10-2 and J is TRBJ1-3; no clear D. V was shortened by 7 bases and J by 0 bases, with 13 bases between the two germline ends. CDR3 length: 15 amino acids. Per the germline V gene, CDR1 is WSHSY and CDR2 is SAAADI. The CDR3: CASTRAGNSGNTIYF. CDR3 DNA: TGCGCCAGCACCCGCGCAGGAAACTCTGGAAACACCATATATTTT.

The chain links TRBV18 to TRBJ1-3; no clear D gene. This CDR3 has 12 residues. Deletions cut 5 bases from V and 5 bases from J, with 7 bases between. The germline CDR1 and CDR2 sequences are KGHSH and LQKENI. Written as DNA, the CDR3 is TGTGCCAGCTCAGGACTGAGAAACACCATATATTTT. Translation: CASSGLRNTIYF.

This clone was observed once. This rearrangement joins TRBV6-5 to TRBJ2-3; 7 bases are shared with TRBD1. Germline-derived CDR1 and CDR2 are MNHEY and SVGAGI. V gave up 6 bases and J gave up 6 bases; unmatched junction bases: 3. The CDR3 contains 12 residues. The CDR3 region is CASRLQGDTQYF. CDR3 coding DNA: TGTGCCAGCAGATTACAGGGGGATACGCAGTATTTT.

A single count supports this clone. The chain carries TRBV7-9 and TRBJ2-1; possible D gene TRBD1, 6 bases. CDR1 and CDR2 (germline): SEHNR, FQNEAQ (reference sequence). The V gene lost 4 bases and the J gene lost 5 bases, with 21 bases spanning the gap. CDR3 size: 17 residues. The chain's CDR3 is CASSWVGHSRRDNEQFF. CDR3 nucleotides: TGTGCCAGCAGCTGGGTGGGACACTCGAGAAGGGACAATGAGCAGTTCTTC.

The J gene is TRBJ2-1, the V gene TRBV3-1 (or the pseudogene TRBV3-2); 10 bases agree with TRBD2. Germline assignment: CDR1 LGHDT and CDR2 YNNKEL (reference sequence). The trim removed 4 bases at V and 7 bases at J, leaving 10 bases unmatched. This CDR3 region has 16 residues. The CDR3 region is CASSPTLAGDPNEQFF. The CDR3 DNA follows: TGTGCCAGCAGCCCGACTCTAGCGGGAGATCCGAATGAGCAGTTCTTC.

This clone has just a few counts. The CDR3 nucleotides read TGTGCCAGCAGTTACACAGGGGGCAGGGGCTACACCTTC. It translates to CASSYTGGRGYTF. The chain is built from TRBV6-5 and TRBJ1-2; 9 bases line up with TRBD1. The CDR3 is 13 residues long. Germline loops: CDR1 MNHEY, CDR2 SVGAGI. V dropped 2 bases and J dropped 8; count of bases not matched to a gene: 3.

The chain employs TRBV9 and TRBJ1-5; 7 bases fit TRBD1. Germline V gene lookup returns CDR1 SGDLS and CDR2 YYNGEE. CDR3 length: 13 residues. V shed 0 bases, J shed 9 bases, and the junction held 3 bases outside the gene matches. Written as DNA, the CDR3 is TGTGCCAGCAGCGTAGAGGGGGCTTCGCCCCAGCATTTT. This codes for CASSVEGASPQHF.

CDR3 sequence reads: CASSSPTGGEKGYTF. CDR3 coding DNA: TGCGCCAGCAGCAGCCCGACAGGGGGGGAAAAAGGCTACACCTTC. This chain joins TRBV5-1 and TRBJ1-2, with 9 bases aligning to TRBD1. The CDR3 has 15 amino acids. Per the germline V gene, CDR1 is SGHRS and CDR2 is YFSETQ. Germline trimming cut 4 bases from V and 8 bases from J; bases unmatched to any gene: 12.

The chain combines TRBV5-4 with TRBJ2-2; 9 bases agree with TRBD2. J lost 1 base, V lost 4 bases, and 5 bases had no gene match. This CDR3 comprises 16 residues. The V gene's germline CDR1 is SGHNT and CDR2 YYREEE (reference sequence). In DNA form, the CDR3 reads TGTGCCAGCAGCCCCGGGACTAGCTTGAACACCGGGGAGCTGTTTTTT. This sequence encodes CASSPGTSLNTGELFF.

The chain uses TRBV6-5 and TRBJ2-1; the D is unclear. With 7 bases removed from V and 0 bases from J, the gap between germline ends came to 13 bases. Germline CDR1 MNHEY, CDR2 SVGAGI. The CDR3 covers 15 residues. CDR3: CASIHYLSSYNEQFF. The DNA of the CDR3 is TGTGCCAGCATCCACTACTTGAGCTCCTACAATGAGCAGTTCTTC.

J is TRBJ1-1 and V is TRBV30, with D tentatively TRBD1 (6 bases). The CDR3 runs 14 residues. The germline V and J ends were trimmed by 0 bases and 2 bases, with 10 bases remaining between them. CDR1 GTSNPN and CDR2 SVGIG come from the germline V gene (reference sequence). The CDR3 reads CAWSVLQGNTEAFF. In nucleotides, the CDR3 is TGTGCCTGGAGTGTACTACAGGGAAACACTGAAGCTTTCTTT.

V gene TRBV6-1 combines with J gene TRBJ1-2; 7 nucleotides agree with TRBD1. The CDR3 is 16 amino acids. The V and J ends lost 1 base and 0 bases, in that order; junction bases with no gene match: 5. CDR1 is MNHNS, CDR2 SASEGT, per germline. The CDR3 reads CASSEVQGPANYGYTF. DNA for the CDR3: TGTGCCAGCAGTGAAGTACAGGGGCCCGCTAACTATGGCTACACCTTC.

The chain combines TRBV27 with TRBJ2-3; 13 bases are shared with TRBD2. The CDR3 runs 14 residues. The V gene end was trimmed by 6 bases and the J gene end by 4 bases; junction bases not matched to a gene: 1. Germline V gene sequence: CDR1 MNHEY, CDR2 SMNVEV (reference sequence). In DNA, the CDR3 is TGTGCCAGCAGACTAGCGGGAGGGGCAGATACGCAGTATTTT. Translation: CASRLAGGADTQYF.

This clone was recorded once. This chain links TRBV5-1 with TRBJ2-7; 7 positions match TRBD1. Germline V CDR1 and CDR2: SGHRS, YFSETQ. This CDR3 contains 13 residues. V was clipped by 2 bases and J by 4 bases; unmatched bases: 3. CDR3: CASSLRGLYEQYF. CDR3 DNA sequence: TGCGCCAGCAGCTTAAGGGGGCTGTACGAGCAGTACTTC.

The chain carries TRBV5-1 and TRBJ2-3; D perhaps matches TRBD1 (5 bases). Trimming took off 7 bases at V and 0 bases at J, with 12 bases between the two ends. The CDR3 consists of 14 residues. Germline CDR1 and CDR2: SGHRS and YFSETQ. CDR3 sequence reads: CASQGQTSTDTQYF. The CDR3 nucleotides are TGCGCCAGCCAAGGACAAACTAGCACAGATACGCAGTATTTT.

The sample holds one count of this clone. The gene calls are TRBV6-2 or TRBV6-3 and TRBJ2-3; the match to TRBD1 covers 7 bases. Germline V gives CDR1 MNHEY, CDR2 SVGEGT. V was pared by 5 bases and J by 2 bases, with 4 bases of the junction left unmatched. The CDR3 runs 14 residues. CDR3 coding DNA: TGTGCCAGCAGTCGGGACAGACTCACAGATACGCAGTATTTT. It is translated as CASSRDRLTDTQYF.

This chain uses TRBV29-1 with TRBJ1-2; D possibly corresponds to TRBD1 (6 bases). There are 12 residues in the CDR3. V was shortened by 4 bases and J by 8 bases, with 14 bases between the two germline ends. The germline gives CDR1 SQVTM, CDR2 ANQGSEA. The CDR3 sequence: CSVGGAGGGYTF. CDR3 nucleotide sequence: TGCAGCGTTGGGGGGGCGGGGGGAGGCTACACCTTC.

This rearrangement joins TRBV7-4 to TRBJ2-7; possible D gene TRBD2, 6 bases. The CDR3 runs 14 residues. The ends were cut back, 5 bases at V and 4 bases at J, with 15 bases in the middle. CDR1 SGHVT and CDR2 SQSDAQ come from the germline V gene. The DNA for the CDR3 is TGTGCCAGCAGCGGAGGGGCAGGCCCGTACGAGCAGTACTTC. It codes for CASSGGAGPYEQYF.

The V call is TRBV6-2 or TRBV6-3, the J call TRBJ2-3, with 7 bases that match TRBD2. The germline V gene encodes CDR1 MNHEY and CDR2 SVGEGT. This CDR3 is 15 amino acids long. Trimming cost V 6 bases and J 1 base; bases outside gene matches: 7. The CDR3 DNA reads as TGTGCCAGCAGCTTCGGGGGGACCCGCACAGATACGCAGTATTTT. Translation: CASSFGGTRTDTQYF.